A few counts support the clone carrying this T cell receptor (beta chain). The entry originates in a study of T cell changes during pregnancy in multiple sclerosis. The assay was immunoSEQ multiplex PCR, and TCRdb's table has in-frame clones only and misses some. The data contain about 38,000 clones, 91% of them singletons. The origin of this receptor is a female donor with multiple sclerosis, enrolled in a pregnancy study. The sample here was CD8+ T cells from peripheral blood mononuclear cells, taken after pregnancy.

The CDR3 DNA follows: TGTGCCAGCCAGGGGTTGCAGGGGTGGCGAGAGCAGTACTTC. Its translation: CASQGLQGWREQYF. The chain joins TRBV6-1 to TRBJ2-7; a weak D match, TRBD1 (6 bases). The CDR3 runs to 14 residues. Deletions cut 8 bases from V and 7 bases from J, with 21 bases between. CDR1 is MNHNS and CDR2 is SASEGT in the germline V gene.